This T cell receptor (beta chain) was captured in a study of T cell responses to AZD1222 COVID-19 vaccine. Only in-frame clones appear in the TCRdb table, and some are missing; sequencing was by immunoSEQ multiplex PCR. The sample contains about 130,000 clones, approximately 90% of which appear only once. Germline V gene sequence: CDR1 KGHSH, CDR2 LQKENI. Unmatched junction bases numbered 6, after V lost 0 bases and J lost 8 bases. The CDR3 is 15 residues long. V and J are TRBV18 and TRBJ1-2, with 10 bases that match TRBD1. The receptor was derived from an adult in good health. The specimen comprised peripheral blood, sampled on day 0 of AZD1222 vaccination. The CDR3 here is CASSPPGDRGHGYTF. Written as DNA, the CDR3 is TGTGCCAGCTCACCACCCGGAGACAGGGGGCACGGCTACACCTTC.